This note documents a single T cell receptor (beta chain) sequence. With 6 bases removed from V and 2 bases from J, the gap between germline ends came to 12 bases. CDR1 SQVTM and CDR2 ANQGSEA come from the germline V gene. The CDR3 has 13 amino acids. The data stem from a study of cytomegalovirus exposure and HLA in healthy donors. It was with 60 Vbeta and 13 Jbeta primers that the PCR ran. The repertoire was sequenced with immunoSEQ multiplex PCR; TCRdb's copy has only in-frame clones and lacks some. The sample includes 190,000 or so clones, around 83% seen only once; the top ten take 1.5% to 2%. The sample taken for sequencing was PBMCs. The genes are TRBV29-1 and TRBJ2-3, with D possibly being TRBD2 (5 bases). The clonotype comes from a man aged 50-59 years in good health and CMV-seronegative. The CDR3 DNA sequence: TGCAGCGTGAGCCCGGGATTCACAGATACGCAGTATTTT. Translating it yields CSVSPGFTDTQYF.